There are a few counts of the clone carrying this TCR beta chain. The antigen remains undetermined. These data come from a study of cytomegalovirus exposure and HLA in healthy donors. Points from the study as a whole: Cytomegalovirus status, reportedly, was diagnosed with high specificity and sensitivity by the classifier. The authors enumerated 150 to 200 TCR beta chains as linked to cytomegalovirus. It was only CMV serostatus that was available as immune exposure information.

CDR3 length: 16 amino acids. Germline lookup yields CDR1 SGHNT and CDR2 YYREEE (reference sequence). V lost 0 bases to trimming and J lost 4 bases; unmatched junction nucleotides: 9. Researchers ran the PCR with 60 Vbeta and 13 Jbeta primers. In the original analysis: Later, 65 million to 85 million unique TCR beta chains were counted in an analysis, and some 9.9 million of them were shared. Produced via immunoSEQ multiplex PCR; TCRdb's table is partial and in-frame only. Clone size and the V and J calls come from that table; the DNA yielded D and trimming. The data hold 120,000 or so clones, with roughly 14% observed a single time.

The V and J genes are TRBV5-4 and TRBJ1-1; TRBD1 matches 7 bases. The receptor was isolated from a young woman in good health and CMV-seronegative. Sequenced: PBMCs. For the CDR3, the DNA is TGTGCCAGCAGCTTGGCCAGGGGGGCGCGGGGCACTGAAGCTTTCTTT. This gives the protein CASSLARGARGTEAFF.